Below, 3 T cell receptor beta chains from the same sample are listed, as sequenced in a study of Tregs in tolerant kidney transplant recipients. Recipients received nonmyeloablative bone marrow transplants from related graft donors, with transient mixed chimerism. Sequenced by immunoSEQ multiplex PCR; TCRdb stores in-frame clones only, minus some. Its table lists about 23,000 clones. The sample here was CD4+ T cells from blood (PBMCs), taken 6 months after the transplant. Receptors were obtained from a human patient who received a combined kidney and bone marrow transplant. A share of the T cells may be of graft donor origin.

For this clone: The read finishes 3 residues shy of the CDR3 end, and the germline J gene is used to complete it. This sequence joins TRBV20-1 and TRBJ2-7; 14 bases align to TRBD2. The CDR3 is 17 residues long. In germline, CDR1 is DFQATT, CDR2 SNEGSKA (reference sequence). V lost 4 bases, J lost 1 base, and 9 bases stayed unmatched. This CDR3 reads CSATRLAGGPSSYEQYF. Partial CDR3 DNA: TGCAGTGCTACTCGACTAGCGGGAGGGCCCTCGTCCTACGAG.

Details on this clone: Coverage ceases 3 residues before the CDR3 finishes, and the germline J gene fills in the end. V usage is TRBV30 and J usage is TRBJ1-1, with no clear D. With 3 bases removed from V and 5 bases from J, the gap between germline ends came to 22 bases. There are 16 residues in the CDR3. The germline V gene encodes CDR1 GTSNPN and CDR2 SVGIG (reference sequence). The CDR3 DNA, read in part, is TGTGCCTGGAGGTTGGCGGGAGCCACCCTAGGGACTGAA. Its translation is CAWRLAGATLGTE. The full CDR3 reads CAWRLAGATLGTEAFF.

As for this clone: The read finishes 3 residues shy of the CDR3 end, and the germline J gene is used to complete it. The chain joins TRBV4-2 to TRBJ2-1; D is ambiguous. From germline, CDR1 is LGHNA and CDR2 YNFKEQ. V lost 4 bases and J lost 0, with 16 bases in between. This CDR3 is built from 17 residues. CDR3 amino acids: CASSRIEGLSSYNEQFF. CDR3 bases read: TGTGCCAGCAGCCGAATTGAAGGGCTGAGCTCCTACAATGAG.